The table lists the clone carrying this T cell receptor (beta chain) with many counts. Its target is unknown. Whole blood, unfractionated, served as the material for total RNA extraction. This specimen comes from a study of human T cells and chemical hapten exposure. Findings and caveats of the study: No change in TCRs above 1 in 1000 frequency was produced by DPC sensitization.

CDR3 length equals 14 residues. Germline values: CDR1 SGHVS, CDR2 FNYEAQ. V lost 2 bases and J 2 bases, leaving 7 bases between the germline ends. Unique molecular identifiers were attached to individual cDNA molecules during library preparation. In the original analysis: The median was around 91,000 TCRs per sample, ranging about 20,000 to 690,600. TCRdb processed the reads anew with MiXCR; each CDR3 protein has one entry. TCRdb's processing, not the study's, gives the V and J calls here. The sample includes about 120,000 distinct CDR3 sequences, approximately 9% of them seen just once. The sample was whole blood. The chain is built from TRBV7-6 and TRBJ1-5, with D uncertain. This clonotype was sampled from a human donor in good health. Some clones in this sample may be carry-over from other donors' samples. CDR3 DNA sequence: TGTGCCAGCAGCTTATACACCGGCAATCAGCCCCAGCATTTT. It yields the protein CASSLYTGNQPQHF.